These 8 T cell receptor beta chains originate from one sample sequenced in a study of T-cell memory formation after mild COVID-19. TCRdb itself ran the 5' RACE reads through MiXCR, one entry per CDR3 protein. The top ten hold 20% to 25% of the sample, which has around 300,000 distinct CDR3 sequences, approximately 15% seen once. What was sequenced was PBMCs or a T cell subset sorted from them (not recorded which). Source of these receptors: a man between 18 and 35 years old who had mild COVID-19 (a few samples of this study predate the infection). Cell type and time point are not known.

This clonotype was seen many times. The rearrangement uses TRBV5-1 and TRBJ1-6; a weak D match, TRBD1 (6 bases). This CDR3 is 15 amino acids long. V dropped 0 bases and J dropped 8 bases, with 12 bases sitting between them. Per the germline V gene, CDR1 is SGHRS and CDR2 is YFSETQ. The CDR3 here is CASSLEQGPYSPLHF. CDR3 nucleotide sequence: TGCGCCAGCAGCTTGGAGCAGGGGCCCTATTCACCCCTCCACTTT.

This clonotype occurred a few times. The chain couples TRBV20-1 to TRBJ2-1; 7 nucleotides line up with TRBD1. V dropped 6 bases and J dropped 10; count of bases not matched to a gene: 12. Germline loops: CDR1 DFQATT, CDR2 SNEGSKA (reference sequence). The CDR3 extends over 13 amino acids. CDR3 in DNA: TGCAGTGCCTCGGGACAGCCACAATACGAGCAGTTCTTC. Amino acids: CSASGQPQYEQFF.

This clonotype was recorded at least ten times. The chain uses TRBV5-1 and TRBJ2-3; either TRBD1 or TRBD2 may supply D (5 bases each). CDR3 size: 13 residues. CDR1 and CDR2 from the germline V gene are SGHRS and YFSETQ. The V end was cut by 4 bases, the J end by 9 bases, with 15 bases between. CDR3 region: CASSPRAEGTQYF. CDR3 nucleotide sequence: TGCGCCAGCAGCCCTCGAGCCGAGGGGACGCAGTATTTT.

V usage is TRBV6-6 and J usage is TRBJ2-7; D unresolved. The CDR3 covers 14 residues. V was shortened by 4 bases and J by 0 bases, with 10 bases between the two germline ends. The germline V gene has CDR1 MNHNY and CDR2 SVGAGI (reference sequence). In DNA, the CDR3 is TGTGCCAGCAGTTTCAGTGGTAGCTCCTACGAGCAGTACGTC. It yields the protein CASSFSGSSYEQYV.

CDR3 loop: CASSPLGTGVQPLHF. The DNA of the CDR3 is TGCGCCAGCAGCCCATTAGGGACAGGGGTCCAACCCCTCCACTTT. The chain joins TRBV5-1 to TRBJ1-6; 10 bases line up with TRBD1. The CDR3 is 15 amino acids. The junction had 10 bases not matched to a gene; V was cut back by 4 bases and J by 12 bases. In germline, CDR1 is SGHRS, CDR2 YFSETQ.

J is TRBJ1-1 and V is TRBV6-5; tentative D call: TRBD1 (5 bases). Germline CDR1 MNHEY, CDR2 SVGAGI. V was pared by 0 bases and J by 6 bases, with 11 bases between. The CDR3 extends over 14 amino acids. Here the CDR3 reads CASSYSRGAAEAFF. As DNA, the CDR3 is TGTGCCAGCAGTTACTCGAGGGGCGCGGCTGAAGCTTTCTTT.

This clonotype was seen only a few times. Its ends do not fully match the called genes, so a read error is possible. The V call is TRBV7-2, the J call TRBJ2-1; 12 nucleotides align to TRBD2. CDR1 is SGHTA and CDR2 is FQGNSA in the germline V gene. The CDR3 spans 15 residues. As DNA, the CDR3 is TGTGCCAGCAGTCCCAGGACTAGCGGGGCAGAATTAGTTGGATGG. Translation: CASSPRTSGAELVGW.

In its sample, this clonotype was seen many times. This chain connects TRBV7-9 to TRBJ2-5; D remains unclear. CDR3 length: 14 residues. Germline V CDR1 and CDR2: SEHNR, FQNEAQ (reference sequence). Trimming left V 5 bases short and J 5 bases short, with 15 bases between. In DNA, the CDR3 is TGTGCCAGCAGCAAAACGGGTGTTTGGGAGACCCAGTACTTC. It specifies CASSKTGVWETQYF.